This T cell receptor beta chain was identified in a study of OX40 agonist ivuxolimab in advanced cancers. Study-level points and caveats: Both blood CD4+ and CD8+ T cells showed clonal growth by week 6 at 0.1 to 3.0 mg/kg.

This clone has a handful of counts. Its cognate antigen is unknown. Sequencing used immunoSEQ multiplex PCR; TCRdb keeps in-frame clones, though not all of them. Of tens of thousands of clones in the sample, 84% were seen once. The sample was CD4+ or CD8+ T cells sorted from blood, taken in a trial of the OX40 agonist ivuxolimab. The origin of this receptor is an adult with an advanced solid tumor such as melanoma, head and neck, liver or kidney cancer.

CDR3 residues: CASMGLSEGSYGYTF. CDR3 DNA sequence: TGTGCCAGCATGGGTTTAAGTGAGGGCTCATATGGCTACACCTTC. The rearrangement joins TRBV6-1 to TRBJ1-2; D not certain. Trimming took 7 bases from V and 5 from J, leaving 20 bases between them. This CDR3 has 15 residues. Germline-derived CDR1 and CDR2 are MNHNS and SASEGT.